The rows below give T cell receptor beta chains drawn from one sample of a study of kidney transplant recipient with SARS-CoV-2 infection. One entry per CDR3 protein, called by TCRdb with MiXCR from the reads. The data contain 200,000 to 300,000 distinct CDR3 sequences, 29% of them seen just once; the ten biggest clones take up roughly 7%. Sequencing was performed on a blood sample, taken at baseline and between days 110 and 120 from a kidney transplant recipient. The origin of the receptors is a male patient in his 30s who had COVID-19 and was a kidney transplant recipient. Part of the T cells may come from the graft donor. CDR3s include the opening cysteine and the closing phenylalanine or tryptophan. A D gene is named only where the DNA matches it firmly. Expanded clones get a size class; other rows say once, few or many, or leave the size out.

v_gene	abundance	d_gene	j_gene	CDR3nt	CDR3aa
TRBV5-5	NA	NA	TRBJ1-2	TGTGCCAGCTTTCGATGTGTCTCGCGAAAGGCCTATGGCTACACCTTC	CASFRCVSRKAYGYTF
TRBV12-3/TRBV12-4	many	TRBD2	TRBJ2-1	TGTGCCAGCAGACTAGCGGGGGTTGAGGATGAGCAGTTCTTC	CASRLAGVEDEQFF
TRBV9	many	NA	TRBJ1-1	TGTGCCAGCAGCGCGGCCAACTCGAACACTGAAGCTTTCTTT	CASSAANSNTEAFF
TRBV28	many	TRBD1	TRBJ1-1	TGTGCCAGCATCCTGGACAGGGCGAGGGCTGAAGCTTTCTTT	CASILDRARAEAFF
TRBV7-2	many	TRBD2	TRBJ2-7	TGTGCCAGCAGCGTTACTAGCGGTCTGTACGAGCAGTACTTC	CASSVTSGLYEQYF
TRBV5-1	many	TRBD2	TRBJ2-4	TGCGCCAGCAGCGGACGCGGGGTAGCGGGAGGACTGGACATTCAGTACTTC	CASSGRGVAGGLDIQYF
TRBV6-2/TRBV6-3	many	NA	TRBJ2-3	TGTGCCAGCAGGCGGATCTCTACCACAGATACGCAGTATTTT	CASRRISTTDTQYF
TRBV6-4	many	NA	TRBJ1-2	TGTGCCAGCAGTAGATTAGGCTCACACGGAAAGACCTATGGCTACACCTTC	CASSRLGSHGKTYGYTF
TRBV9	many	NA	TRBJ2-6	TGTGCCAGCAGCGTTGCGGGCAGCCTCTCTGGGGCCAACGTCCTGACTTTC	CASSVAGSLSGANVLTF
TRBV14	many	NA	TRBJ2-7	TGTGCCAGCAGCCAAGATCCAGCGGTGGTCTACGAGCAGTACTTC	CASSQDPAVVYEQYF
TRBV5-3	many	NA	TRBJ1-2	TGTGCCAGAAATGTGTTAGTGGTGAGAAAGACCTATGGCTACACCTTC	CARNVLVVRKTYGYTF
TRBV12-3/TRBV12-4	few	TRBD1	TRBJ2-1	TGTGCCAGCAGTGTCCGTTTCGGGACAGGGGGTGAAAATGAGCAGTTCTTC	CASSVRFGTGGENEQFF
TRBV28	many	NA	TRBJ2-7	TGTGCCAGCAGCTTAGAGCACCGGAGCAACTACGAGCAGTACTTC	CASSLEHRSNYEQYF
TRBV8-2	once	NA	TRBJ1-2	TGTGGCAGTCTGAGAGCTGATAGCCGAAAGACCTATGGCTACACCTTC	CGSLRADSRKTYGYTF
TRBV4-1	many	TRBD1	TRBJ2-2	TGCGCCAGCAGCCGACAGGGTGCGAACACCGGGGAGCTGTTTTTT	CASSRQGANTGELFF
TRBV6-5	NA	NA	TRBJ1-3	TGTGCCAGCAGTACCTTCGTCTCTGGGAACACCATATATTTT	CASSTFVSGNTIYF
TRBV16	many	NA	TRBJ1-2	TGTGCCAGCAGCGGTCTAACGGTCGTTAGAAAGACCTATGGCTACACCTTC	CASSGLTVVRKTYGYTF
TRBV7-2	NA	NA	TRBJ2-1	TGTGCCAGCAGTTCCAGTGGACTTTACAATGAGCAGTTCTTC	CASSSSGLYNEQFF
TRBV24-1	many	TRBD2	TRBJ2-1	TGTGCCACCAGTGATTGGACTAGCGGAGGCAATGAGCAGTTCTTC	CATSDWTSGGNEQFF
TRBV6-5	many	TRBD1	TRBJ2-2	TGTGCCAGCAGACTAAGGACAGGGTACGCCGGGGAGCTGTTTTTT	CASRLRTGYAGELFF
TRBV29-1	many	TRBD1	TRBJ1-1	TGCAGCGTTGACGGGACAGGGGGGAACACTGAAGCTTTCTTT	CSVDGTGGNTEAFF
TRBV28	few	NA	TRBJ2-3	TGTGCCAGCAGTTCCCCCCAGCCCACGCAGTATTTT	CASSSPQPTQYF
TRBV5-5	many	NA	TRBJ1-5	TGTGCCAGCAGCTTCTCAGGGAGGGGCAATCAGCCCCAGCATTTT	CASSFSGRGNQPQHF
TRBV3-1	many	NA	TRBJ2-5	TGTGCCAGCAGCCATCCCAGTCCCATTTCTTTCTCTGAGACCCAGTACTTC	CASSHPSPISFSETQYF
TRBV18	NA	NA	TRBJ2-5	TGTGCCGGCTCACCACCAGGGTTAGAGACCCAGTACTTC	CAGSPPGLETQYF
TRBV19	many	NA	TRBJ1-3	TGTGCCAGTGGGGAACAGCACTCTGGAAACACCATATATTTT	CASGEQHSGNTIYF
TRBV14	many	NA	TRBJ2-1	TGTGCCAGCAGCCCCCCTCCTTCAACAGCTGAGCAGTTCTTC	CASSPPPSTAEQFF
TRBV14	few	NA	TRBJ2-5	TGTGCCAGCAGCCAAGAGTTTTTGGACCAAGAGACCCAGTACTTC	CASSQEFLDQETQYF
TRBV13	many	NA	TRBJ2-7	TGTGCCAGCAGCAAGGACGGGGTGATCTACGAGCAGTACTTC	CASSKDGVIYEQYF
TRBV7-3	many	NA	TRBJ2-3	TGTGCCAGCAGCCGGGGACCCAGCACAGATACGCAGTATTTT	CASSRGPSTDTQYF
TRBV7-9	many	NA	TRBJ1-6	TGTGCCAGCAGCTTAGTACCCTCCCCCACCCTCCACTTT	CASSLVPSPTLHF
TRBV28	NA	NA	TRBJ2-1	TGTGCCAACAGCGGAAGGGGACGCTCCTACAATGAGCAGTTCTTC	CANSGRGRSYNEQFF
TRBV6-5	many	NA	TRBJ2-7	TGTGCCAGCAGTTACTCGGCGACAGTCGCGGGTTTCGAGCAGTACTTC	CASSYSATVAGFEQYF
TRBV27	many	NA	TRBJ1-5	TGTGCCAGCAGTTTAGGCCGTGTTGCTCAGCCCCAGCATTTT	CASSLGRVAQPQHF
TRBV5-1	many	NA	TRBJ2-2	TGCGCCAGCAGCTCTTCCGGGAACACCGGGGAGCTGTTTTTT	CASSSSGNTGELFF
TRBV4-1	many	NA	TRBJ2-2	TGCGCCAGCAGCGACCGCACAAAGACTAGGGCGAGCGCCGGGGAGCTGTTTTTT	CASSDRTKTRASAGELFF
TRBV9	few	TRBD2	TRBJ2-1	TGTGCCAGCAGCTCTCTAACGGGAGGGATCTGGAATGAGCAGTTCTTC	CASSSLTGGIWNEQFF
TRBV12-3/TRBV12-4	NA	NA	TRBJ1-2	TGTGCCAGCAGTCGGGGAAGCAGCTCCCGAAAGACCTATGGCTACACCTTC	CASSRGSSSRKTYGYTF
TRBV5-1	many	NA	TRBJ1-1	TGCGCCAGCTCGCCGGGGGCGAGGACTGAAGCTTTCTTT	CASSPGARTEAFF
TRBV7-5	many	NA	TRBJ1-2	NA	CISVPELAHEVGKTYGYTF
TRBV5-1	many	NA	TRBJ1-2	TGCGCCAGCTTTAGAGGATCGGTTCGAAAGACCTATGGCTACACCTTC	CASFRGSVRKTYGYTF
TRBV18	NA	NA	TRBJ2-5	TGTGCCAGCTCACCGCGCAGACAAGAGACCCAGTACTTC	CASSPRRQETQYF
TRBV5-8	NA	NA	TRBJ2-1	TGTGCCAGCGGCTTTTCCATCATGACCGTGAGCTCCTACAATGAGCAGTTCTTC	CASGFSIMTVSSYNEQFF
TRBV4-2	many	TRBD2	TRBJ2-3	TGTGCCAGCAGCCAAGAGAGGGGACTAGGAGGGGGTACGCAGTATTTT	CASSQERGLGGGTQYF
TRBV5-1	many	NA	TRBJ2-3	TGCGCCACCATAACAGATACGCAGTATTTT	CATITDTQYF
TRBV19	NA	TRBD2	TRBJ2-7	TGTGCCAGCGCTCGGGGGGGGAGGAGCTCCTACGAGCAGTACTTC	CASARGGRSSYEQYF
TRBV7-8	NA	NA	TRBJ2-7	TGTGCCAGCAGCCCCCTGTCGGGAGTCCTCTACGAGCAGTACTTC	CASSPLSGVLYEQYF
TRBV19	NA	NA	TRBJ1-2	TGTGCCAGTAGTGCGCTTGAGACAAATCGAAAGACCTATGGCTACACCTTC	CASSALETNRKTYGYTF
TRBV15	many	NA	TRBJ1-6	TGTGCCACCAGCAGTGGACTAGAGGGTTGGGCATCTAATTCACCCCTCCACTTT	CATSSGLEGWASNSPLHF
TRBV24-1	NA	TRBD2	TRBJ2-6	TGTGCCACCAGTGATAATAGGGTAGCGGGGGGGAGTGGGGCCAACGTCCTGACTTTC	CATSDNRVAGGSGANVLTF
TRBV7-8	many	NA	TRBJ1-2	TGTGCCAGCAGCCCGGGTACGTTTACCCGAAAGACCTATGGCTACACCTTC	CASSPGTFTRKTYGYTF
TRBV9	few	TRBD2	TRBJ2-3	TGTGCCAGCAGCGTGCTAGCGGGAGTATCAGGCACAGATACGCAGTATTTT	CASSVLAGVSGTDTQYF
TRBV20-1	many	TRBD1	TRBJ2-7	TGCAGTGCCCATCTTCCGGGACAGGTGACCTACGAGCAGTACTTC	CSAHLPGQVTYEQYF
TRBV7-6	many	NA	TRBJ1-2	TGTGCCAGCAGCGTTAAATCTGAATCTCGAAAGACCTATGGCTACACCTTC	CASSVKSESRKTYGYTF
TRBV14	many	NA	TRBJ1-6	TGTGCCAGCAGCCAAGTAAGGGGATATAATTCACCCCTCCACTTT	CASSQVRGYNSPLHF
TRBV6-5	many	NA	TRBJ1-2	TGTGCCAGCAGTGATCGGTATGGCTACACCTTC	CASSDRYGYTF
TRBV5-6	many	NA	TRBJ1-4	TGTGCCAGCAGCTTGGCGGCCATTGAAAAACTGTTTTTT	CASSLAAIEKLFF
TRBV3-1	many	NA	TRBJ2-5	TGTGCCAGCAGCGTTTTAGTTCCCATTTCTTTCTCTGAGACCCAGTACTTC	CASSVLVPISFSETQYF
TRBV4-1	NA	NA	TRBJ1-4	TGCGCCAGCAGGCAAGCGGGAGGAACTAATGAAAAACTGTTTTTT	CASRQAGGTNEKLFF